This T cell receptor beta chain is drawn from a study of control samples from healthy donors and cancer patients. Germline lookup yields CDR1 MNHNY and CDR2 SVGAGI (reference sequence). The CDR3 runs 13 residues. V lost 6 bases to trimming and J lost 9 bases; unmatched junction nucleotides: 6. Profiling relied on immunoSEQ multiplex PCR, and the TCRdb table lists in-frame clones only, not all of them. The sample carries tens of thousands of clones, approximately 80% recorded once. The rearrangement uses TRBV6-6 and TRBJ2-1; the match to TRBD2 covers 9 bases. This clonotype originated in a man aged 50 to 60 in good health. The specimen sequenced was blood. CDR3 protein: CASSLAGGVEQFF. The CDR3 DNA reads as TGTGCCAGCAGCCTGGCGGGAGGGGTTGAGCAGTTCTTC.